This T cell receptor beta chain was captured by sequencing in a study of shared clonotypes between healthy human individuals. The table came from immunoSEQ multiplex PCR; TCRdb's copy has only in-frame clones and leaves some out. The top ten clones hold under 2% of a sample with about 2.1 million clones, 80% to 95% of them seen once. CD45RO-negative CD8 cells positively selected for CCR7 made up the naive population, which excluded terminally differentiated effector memory CD45RA+ cells. Looked up from germline, CDR1 is SEHNR and CDR2 is FQNEAQ (reference sequence). This CDR3 spans 15 amino acids. Trimming took 5 bases from V and 4 from J, leaving 18 bases between them.

Input material: naive CD8+ T cells from PBMCs. The V and J genes are TRBV7-9 and TRBJ2-7; D perhaps matches TRBD1 (5 bases). The sequence came from a man between 18 and 29 years old in good health. Some clones in this sample may be carry-over from other donors' samples. CDR3 nucleotides: TGTGCCAGCAGCCCCTATACTAAGGGGTCATACGAGCAGTACTTC. Residues: CASSPYTKGSYEQYF.